Sequencing of this TCR beta chain was carried out in a study of monozygotic twins with inflammatory bowel disease. Study conclusions and caveats: Clonotype overlap with others was lower in IBD patients than in healthy twins, a difference that was greatest with disease activity. For IBD, no single strong associated signal or clonotype was supported.

To note about this clonotype: Its specificity is not known.

From its re-call of the 5' RACE reads, TCRdb lists each CDR3 protein once, without DNA. The sample yields more than 300,000 distinct CDR3 sequences, of which the top ten take up 5.6%. The CDR3 has 14 amino acids. Germline V gene sequence: CDR1 SGHAT, CDR2 FQNNGV. Sequenced material: blood. The sequence came from a human donor with ulcerative colitis or Crohn's disease, or a healthy co-twin of an affected twin (not recorded which). The genes are TRBV11-2 and TRBJ2-7; as DNA is missing, the TRBD1 call by TCRdb cannot be tested. The chain's CDR3 is CASSFGQGLYEQYF.